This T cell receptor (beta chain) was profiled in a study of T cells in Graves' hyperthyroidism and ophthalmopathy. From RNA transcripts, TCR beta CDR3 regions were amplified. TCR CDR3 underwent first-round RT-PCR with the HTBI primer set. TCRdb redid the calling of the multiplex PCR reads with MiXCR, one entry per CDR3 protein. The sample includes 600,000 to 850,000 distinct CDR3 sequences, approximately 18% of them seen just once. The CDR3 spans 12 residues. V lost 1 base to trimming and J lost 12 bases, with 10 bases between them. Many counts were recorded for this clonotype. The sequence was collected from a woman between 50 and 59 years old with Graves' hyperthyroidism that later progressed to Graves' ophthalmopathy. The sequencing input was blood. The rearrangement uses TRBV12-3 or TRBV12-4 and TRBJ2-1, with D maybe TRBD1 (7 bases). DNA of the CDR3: TGTGCCAGCAGTTTAGACAGGGGAGGGCAGTTCTTC. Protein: CASSLDRGGQFF.